This TCR beta chain was profiled in a study of OX40 agonist ivuxolimab in advanced cancers. Study-level information: Patients were treated with intravenous ivuxolimab, dosed at 0.01 to 10 mg/kg and infused every 2 weeks. Dose-escalation patients suffered from hepatocellular carcinoma, melanoma, renal cell or head and neck cancer.

Germline V gene lookup returns CDR1 SGHRS and CDR2 YFSETQ. Losses at the gene ends were 2 bases for V and 1 base for J; bases not matched to a gene: 4. This CDR3 is built from 17 residues. Method: immunoSEQ multiplex PCR; TCRdb's copy keeps in-frame clones and lacks some. In the table there are roughly 35,000 clones, around 80% of which are singletons. Sequenced material: CD4+ or CD8+ T cells sorted from blood, taken in a trial of the OX40 agonist ivuxolimab. This TCR came from an adult with an advanced solid tumor such as melanoma, head and neck, liver or kidney cancer. This sequence joins TRBV5-1 and TRBJ2-3; 13 bases map to TRBD2. The CDR3 is CASSLAGTSGGTDTQYF. CDR3 sequence (DNA): TGCGCCAGCAGCTTAGCCGGGACTAGCGGGGGCACAGATACGCAGTATTTT.